This T cell receptor beta chain stems from a study of T cell responses to AZD1222 COVID-19 vaccine. Trimming removed 0 bases from V and 1 base from J, with 1 base in between. Per germline, CDR1 SGDLS and CDR2 YYNGEE. The CDR3 length is 12 residues. This clone was seen more than once but under ten times. Using immunoSEQ multiplex PCR, the repertoire was profiled, and TCRdb retains in-frame clones only, with some absent. The sample lists 150,000 to 200,000 clones, just over 90% occurring once. This specimen was peripheral blood, taken 28 days after the second dose of the MenACWY control vaccine. The clonotype comes from an adult who received the MenACWY meningococcal vaccine as a control. The rearrangement joins TRBV9 to TRBJ1-1; D uncertain. The CDR3 loop reads CASSVANTEAFF. CDR3 coding DNA: TGTGCCAGCAGCGTAGCGAACACTGAAGCTTTCTTT.